A single sample is the source of the 8 T cell receptor beta chains below, sequenced in a study of blood T cell repertoires in COVID-19. Sequenced by immunoSEQ multiplex PCR; TCRdb stores in-frame clones only, minus some. The data show under 250,000 clones, roughly 90% seen once. The sequenced sample consisted of peripheral blood. These receptors were collected from a woman in her forties with acute or convalescent COVID-19.

The chain carries TRBV30 and TRBJ1-5; tentatively, D is TRBD1 (5 bases). Germline V gives CDR1 GTSNPN, CDR2 SVGIG (reference sequence). The CDR3 loop spans 15 amino acids. Trimming removed 3 bases from V and 2 bases from J, with 14 bases in between. The CDR3 bases are TGTGCCTGGAGCTGGGCAGGGACTCGCAATCAGCCCCAGCATTTT. It encodes CAWSWAGTRNQPQHF. Variable domain in full (rest from reference TRBV30 and TRBJ1-5): SQTIHQWPATLVQPVGSPLSLECTVEGTSNPNLYWYRQAAGRGLQLLFYSVGIGQISSEVPQNLSASRPQDRQFILSSKKLLLSDSGFYLCAWSWAGTRNQPQHFGDGTRLSIL.

On this clone itself: Other DNA sequences in the same sample also yield this CDR3. V and J are TRBV3-1 (or the pseudogene TRBV3-2) and TRBJ1-2, with no clear D. The CDR3 runs to 12 residues. Germline V gene data show CDR1 as LGHDT and CDR2 as YNNKEL (reference sequence). Trimming pared 0 bases from V and 8 bases from J, leaving 7 bases between. CDR3: CASSQDGGGYTF. CDR3 coding DNA: TGTGCCAGCAGCCAAGATGGAGGAGGCTACACCTTC.

J is TRBJ1-4 and V is TRBV6-6, with TRBD1 as a possible D gene (5 bases). The V gene lost 6 bases and the J gene lost 12 bases, with 14 bases spanning the gap. The length of the CDR3 is 12 residues. The germline V gene encodes CDR1 MNHNY and CDR2 SVGAGI (reference sequence). DNA for the CDR3: TGTGCCAGCAGGTTTCCAGGGAATCAACTGTTTTTT. It encodes CASRFPGNQLFF.

CDR3 sequence: CASSQGRYTEAFF. In DNA form, the CDR3 reads TGCGCCAGCAGCCAAGGGAGGTACACTGAAGCTTTCTTT. V usage is TRBV4-1 and J usage is TRBJ1-1, with no clear D. Germline-derived CDR1 and CDR2 are MGHRA and YSYEKL. Trimming left V 1 base short and J 3 bases short, with 6 bases between. The CDR3 has 13 residues.

The chain uses TRBV5-1 and TRBJ2-3; 12 bases match TRBD2. With 7 bases clipped from V and 6 bases from J, the junction kept 9 bases outside the gene matches. Germline V gives CDR1 SGHRS, CDR2 YFSETQ. CDR3 length equals 15 residues. CDR3 nucleotides: TGCGCCAGCCGGCGAGCTAGCGGGGGGGCCGATACGCAGTATTTT. Amino acid sequence: CASRRASGGADTQYF.

V and J are TRBV2 and TRBJ2-2; maybe TRBD2 (5 bases). V lost 8 bases to trimming and J lost 4 bases, with 11 bases between them. This CDR3 region has 13 residues. Germline loops: CDR1 SNHLY, CDR2 FYNNEI. DNA of the CDR3: TGTGCCAGCGGTAGCCGGGGCACCGGGGAGCTGTTTTTT. Translating gives CASGSRGTGELFF.

The gene calls are TRBV24-1 and TRBJ2-1, with D possibly being TRBD2 (6 bases). Germline lookup yields CDR1 KGHDR and CDR2 SFDVKD. CDR3 length equals 15 residues. V shed 6 bases and J shed 10 bases, with 21 bases lying between them. Here the CDR3 DNA reads TGTGCCACCAGTTACGGTGGAGGGGCCGTATGGGAGCAGTTCTTC. It encodes CATSYGGGAVWEQFF.

The gene calls are TRBV13 and TRBJ1-1, with TRBD1 as a possible D gene (6 bases). The CDR3 contains 15 residues. Per germline, CDR1 PRHDT and CDR2 FYEKMQ (reference sequence). V was shortened by 5 bases and J by 1 base, with 14 bases between the two germline ends. CDR3 nucleotide sequence: TGTGCCAGCAGCCCCGGACTAGGGGGGAACACTGAAGCTTTCTTT. Translated: CASSPGLGGNTEAFF.